This T cell receptor (beta chain) derives from a study of CD8 T cells in Susac syndrome. Regarding the study as a whole: Clonal expansion was not seen in any Susac syndrome CD4+ T cell repertoire.

Fulfillment of recently defined diagnostic criteria for definite or probable disease was shown by the patients with Susac syndrome. Both CD4+ and CD8+ T cells were negatively isolated, and TEMRA cells underwent FACS enrichment. Roughly 0.45 to 1 ug RNA was reverse transcribed with random hexamers. One entry per CDR3 protein results from TCRdb running MiXCR on the immunoSEQ multiplex PCR reads. Altogether about 150,000 distinct CDR3 sequences are present, around 95% being singletons, with the ten largest covering 0.15% to 0.2%. In this sample, this clonotype turned up once. Its antigen is unidentified. The CDR3 contains 14 residues. CDR1 and CDR2 (germline): SGHAT, FQNNGV. V lost 4 bases, J lost 3 bases, and 11 bases lay in between.

The sequenced material came from CD4+ T cells from PBMCs. This receptor was identified in a human donor with Susac syndrome. The chain couples TRBV11-2 to TRBJ2-3; D possibly corresponds to TRBD1 (5 bases). The CDR3 sequence: CASSSVTGTDTQYF. The CDR3 DNA sequence: TGTGCCAGCAGCTCGGTTACAGGTACAGATACGCAGTATTTT.